This T cell receptor beta chain was retrieved from a study of T cells in Graves' hyperthyroidism and ophthalmopathy. RNA transcripts yielded amplified TCR beta CDR3 regions. TCR CDR3 regions were first amplified by RT-PCR with HTBI primers. MiXCR, run by TCRdb on the multiplex PCR reads, gives a single entry per CDR3 protein. The table records around 700,000 distinct CDR3 sequences, around 19% of them present only once. Study results and caveats: Classification by a 13 V-J model distinguished ophthalmopathy from stable hyperthyroidism. Blood also carried most thyroid clonotypes expanded above 0.001.

To note about this clonotype: Its antigen remains unknown.

Trimming removed 8 bases from V and 6 bases from J, with 11 bases in between. This CDR3 spans 13 amino acids. Each diagnosis was grounded in clinical symptoms, serum thyroxine and TRAb, thyroid ultrasound, and orbital computed tomography. The V gene is TRBV12-3 or TRBV12-4, the J gene TRBJ1-6; TRBD1 might be the D (5 bases). The clonotype comes from a woman in her forties or fifties with Graves' hyperthyroidism that later progressed to Graves' ophthalmopathy. The specimen was blood. The CDR3 loop reads CASQGRGNSPLHF. The CDR3 DNA is TGTGCCAGCCAGGGACGGGGTAATTCACCCCTCCACTTT.